The T cell receptor beta chain under discussion was sequenced for a study of Ad26.COV2.S vaccination and SARS-CoV-2 variants. General observations from the study: There was reportedly substantial breadth in spike-specific CD8+ and CD4+ T cell responses after vaccination. People given the vaccine had a wider spike-specific TCR breadth than placebo recipients did.

The data were produced by immunoSEQ multiplex PCR, yet TCRdb's version contains in-frame clones alone and is incomplete. Of fewer than 400,000 clones listed, over 75% are singletons. CDR3 length: 15 amino acids. Germline V gene lookup returns CDR1 SGHTA and CDR2 FQGNSA. V was shortened by 4 bases and J by 4 bases, with 13 bases between the two germline ends. The treatment is: roughly 19 received Ad26.COV2.S at low or high dose, single or two shots; 5 received placebo; per-sample allocation not given. Day 63 following the first vaccine or placebo injection was when the samples were taken. Donor was an adult aged 18-55 years in Boston. In the vaccine, an Ad26 vector expressed the SARS-CoV-2 spike of the Wuhan strain. On this clone: As yet, its antigen is unknown.

The source was peripheral blood, collected in a trial of Ad26.COV2.S vaccine versus placebo. The chain joins TRBV7-2 to TRBJ2-2; tentative D call: TRBD1 (5 bases). This clonotype was sampled from a person between 18 and 65 years old who received the Ad26.COV2.S COVID-19 vaccine or a placebo. The CDR3, as DNA: TGTGCCAGCAGCTCCCACCCTGACAGCACCGGGGAGCTGTTTTTT. The encoded protein is CASSSHPDSTGELFF.